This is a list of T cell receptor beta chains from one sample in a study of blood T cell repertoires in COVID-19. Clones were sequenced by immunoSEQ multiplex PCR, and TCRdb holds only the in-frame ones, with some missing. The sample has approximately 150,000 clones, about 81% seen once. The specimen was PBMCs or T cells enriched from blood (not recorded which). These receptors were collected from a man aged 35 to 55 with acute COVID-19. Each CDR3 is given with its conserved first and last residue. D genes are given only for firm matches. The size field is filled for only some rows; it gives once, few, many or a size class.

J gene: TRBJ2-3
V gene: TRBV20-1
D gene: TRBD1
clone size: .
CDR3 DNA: TGCAGTGCTAATGATGGACAGGGGTCCACAGATACGCAGTATTTT
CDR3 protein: CSANDGQGSTDTQYF

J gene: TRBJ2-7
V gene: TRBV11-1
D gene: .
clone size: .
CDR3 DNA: TGTGCCAGCCGACAGGTGGGTTCCGAGCAGTACTTC
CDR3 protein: CASRQVGSEQYF

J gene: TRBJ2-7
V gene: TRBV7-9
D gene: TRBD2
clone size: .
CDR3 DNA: TGTGCCAGCAGCTTCCCGGGAGGCTACGAGCAGTACTTC
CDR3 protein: CASSFPGGYEQYF

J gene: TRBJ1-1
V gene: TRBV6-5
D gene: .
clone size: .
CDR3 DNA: TGTGCCAGCAGTTACTTTCAGAGGAGTACTGAAGCTTTCTTT
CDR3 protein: CASSYFQRSTEAFF

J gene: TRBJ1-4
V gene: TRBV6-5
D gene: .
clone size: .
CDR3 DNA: TGTGCCAGCAGGGGAGGGGCAAAACTGTTTTTT
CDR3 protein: CASRGGAKLFF

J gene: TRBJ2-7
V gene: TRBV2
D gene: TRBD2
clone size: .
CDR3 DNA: TGTGCCAGCAAGCTAGCGGGAGAGGGTGAGCAGTACTTC
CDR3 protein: CASKLAGEGEQYF

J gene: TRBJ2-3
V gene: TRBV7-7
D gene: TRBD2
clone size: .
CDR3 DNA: TGTGCTAGCAGCCTGGGGAGCGGGAGGGCCGGAGGTACGCAGTATTTT
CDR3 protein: CASSLGSGRAGGTQYF

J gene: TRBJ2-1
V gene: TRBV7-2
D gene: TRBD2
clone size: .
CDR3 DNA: TGTGCCAGCAGCTCGCCGACTAGCGGGATCAATGAGCAGTTCTTC
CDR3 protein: CASSSPTSGINEQFF

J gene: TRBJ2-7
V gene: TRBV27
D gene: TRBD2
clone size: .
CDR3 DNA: TGTGCCAGCAGTTTGGATAGCGGGAAGTCAGAAACCTACGAGCAGTACTTC
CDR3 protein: CASSLDSGKSETYEQYF

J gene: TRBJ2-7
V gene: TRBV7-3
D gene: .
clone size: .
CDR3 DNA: TGTGCCAGCAGCCCGACGGGAAAGGACGAGCAGTACTTC
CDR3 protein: CASSPTGKDEQYF

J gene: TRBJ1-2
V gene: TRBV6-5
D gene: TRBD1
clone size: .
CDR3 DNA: TGTGCCAGCAGCCGGACAGGGGGCATTAATGGCTACACCTTC
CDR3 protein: CASSRTGGINGYTF

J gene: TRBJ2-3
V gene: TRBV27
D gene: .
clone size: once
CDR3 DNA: TGTGCCAGCAGTTCCCGTCTGCAGGGAGATACGCAGTATTTT
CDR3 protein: CASSSRLQGDTQYF

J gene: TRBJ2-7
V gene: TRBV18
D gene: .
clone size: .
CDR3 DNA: TGTGCCAGCTCACCCAACCCCCCGACAGCGATCTACGAGCAGTACTTC
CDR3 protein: CASSPNPPTAIYEQYF

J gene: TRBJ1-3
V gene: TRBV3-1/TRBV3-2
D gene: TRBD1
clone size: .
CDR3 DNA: TGTGCCAGCAGCCAAGTACAGGGGGCGTCGGGAAACACCATATATTTT
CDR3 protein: CASSQVQGASGNTIYF

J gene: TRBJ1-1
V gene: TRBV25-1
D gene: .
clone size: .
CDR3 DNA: TGTGCCAGCACCCGGAACACTGAAGCTTTCTTT
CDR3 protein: CASTRNTEAFF

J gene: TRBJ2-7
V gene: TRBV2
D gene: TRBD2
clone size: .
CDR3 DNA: TGTGCCAGCAGTGGGACTAGCGGGGGAAACGAGCAGTACTTC
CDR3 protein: CASSGTSGGNEQYF

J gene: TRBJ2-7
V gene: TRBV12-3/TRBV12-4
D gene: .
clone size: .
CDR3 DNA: TGTGCCAGCAGTACCACAGGGGGGGTACGGTACTTC
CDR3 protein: CASSTTGGVRYF

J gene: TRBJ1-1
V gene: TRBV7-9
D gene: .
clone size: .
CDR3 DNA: TGTGCCAGCAGCCCGACTTCCGGGGGTTGGACTGAAGCTTTCTTT
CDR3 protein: CASSPTSGGWTEAFF

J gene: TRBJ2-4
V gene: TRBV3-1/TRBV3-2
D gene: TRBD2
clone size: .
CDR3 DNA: TGTGCCAGCAGCCAACAACCGGGAGGGAGGAGAGTAGACATTCAGTACTTC
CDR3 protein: CASSQQPGGRRVDIQYF

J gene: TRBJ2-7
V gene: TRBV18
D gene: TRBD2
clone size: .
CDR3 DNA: TGTGCCAGCTCACCGGTAGCGGGAGACAACGAGCAGTACTTC
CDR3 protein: CASSPVAGDNEQYF

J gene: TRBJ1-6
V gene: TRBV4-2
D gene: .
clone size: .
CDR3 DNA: TGTGCCAGCAGCCAATGGACTGCTATGGAGAATTCACCCCTCCACTTT
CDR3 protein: CASSQWTAMENSPLHF

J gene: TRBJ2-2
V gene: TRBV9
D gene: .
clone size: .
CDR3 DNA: TGTGCCAGCAGCGTAGGCGGGACGGTCACCGGGGAGCTGTTTTTT
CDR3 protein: CASSVGGTVTGELFF

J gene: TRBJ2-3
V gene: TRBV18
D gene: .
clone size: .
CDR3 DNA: TGTGCCAGCTCGCCCGTGGGGGCTAGCGGTACAGATACGCAGTATTTT
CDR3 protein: CASSPVGASGTDTQYF

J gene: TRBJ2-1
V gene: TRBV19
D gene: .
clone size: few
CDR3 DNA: TGTGCCAGTAGCATCCGGCTTAGGGGCAATGAGCAGTTCTTC
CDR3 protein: CASSIRLRGNEQFF

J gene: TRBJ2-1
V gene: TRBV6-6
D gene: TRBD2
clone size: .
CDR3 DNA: TGTGCCAGCAGGGGAGGTAGCGGGGGGGCAAGCGAGCAGTTCTTC
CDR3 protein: CASRGGSGGASEQFF

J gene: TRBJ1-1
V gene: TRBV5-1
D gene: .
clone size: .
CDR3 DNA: TGCGCCAGCAGCTTGGCGAGGCCGGGGGGGCCGGCGAACACTGAAGCTTTCTTT
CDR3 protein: CASSLARPGGPANTEAFF

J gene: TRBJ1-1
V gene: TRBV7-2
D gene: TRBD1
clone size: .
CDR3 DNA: TGTGCCAGCAGCGAAAACAGGGGGCGCATTGAAGCTTTCTTT
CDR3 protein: CASSENRGRIEAFF

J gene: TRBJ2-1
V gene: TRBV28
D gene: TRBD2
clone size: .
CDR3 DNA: TGTGCCAGCAGTTTATCGACTAGCGGCTCCTACAATGAGCAGTTCTTC
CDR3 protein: CASSLSTSGSYNEQFF

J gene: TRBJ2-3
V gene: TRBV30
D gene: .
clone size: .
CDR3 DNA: TGTGCCTGGGAAGGGGGAGGCACAGATACGCAGTATTTT
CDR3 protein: CAWEGGGTDTQYF

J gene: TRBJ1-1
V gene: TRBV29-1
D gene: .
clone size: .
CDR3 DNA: TGCAGCGTTGTACGGGGTGGAGGAGACACTGAAGCTTTCTTT
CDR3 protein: CSVVRGGGDTEAFF

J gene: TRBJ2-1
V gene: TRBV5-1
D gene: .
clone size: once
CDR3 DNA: TGCGCCAGCAGCTTGGAGGGGACCTACAATGAGCAGTTCTTC
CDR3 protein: CASSLEGTYNEQFF

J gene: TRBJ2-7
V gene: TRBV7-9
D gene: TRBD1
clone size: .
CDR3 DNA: TGTGCCAGCAGCGCCGGGCAGGGGGCTAGAGAGCAGTACTTC
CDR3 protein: CASSAGQGAREQYF

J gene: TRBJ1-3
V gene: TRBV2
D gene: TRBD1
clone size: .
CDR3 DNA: TGTGCCAGCAGTGGACAGGGTATGGCTGGAAACACCATATATTTT
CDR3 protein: CASSGQGMAGNTIYF

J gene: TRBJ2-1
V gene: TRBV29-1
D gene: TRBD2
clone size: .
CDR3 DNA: TGCAGCGCCCAGGGGGCGGCGACTAGCGGGAGCTCCTACAATGAGCAGTTCTTC
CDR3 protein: CSAQGAATSGSSYNEQFF

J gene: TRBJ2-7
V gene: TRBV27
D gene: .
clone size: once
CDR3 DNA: TGTGCCAGCAGTTTCCCCCCGGGGAACTACGAGCAGTACTTC
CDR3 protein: CASSFPPGNYEQYF

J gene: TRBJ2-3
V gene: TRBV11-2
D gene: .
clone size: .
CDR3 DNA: TGTGCCAGCAGCTCTGGACTGGACGATACGCAGTATTTT
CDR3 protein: CASSSGLDDTQYF

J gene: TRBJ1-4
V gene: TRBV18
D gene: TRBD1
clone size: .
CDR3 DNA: TGTGCCAGCCGGGACAGCGGAAGGGAAAAACTGTTTTTT
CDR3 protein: CASRDSGREKLFF

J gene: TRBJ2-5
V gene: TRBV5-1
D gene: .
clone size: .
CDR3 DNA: TGCGCCAGCAGCGTGTCTGGGGCCTATCAAGAGACCCAGTACTTC
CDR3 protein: CASSVSGAYQETQYF

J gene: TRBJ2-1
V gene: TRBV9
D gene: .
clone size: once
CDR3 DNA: TGTGCCAGCAGCGTAGAACTAGTAAATGGCAATGAGCAGTTCTTC
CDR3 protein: CASSVELVNGNEQFF

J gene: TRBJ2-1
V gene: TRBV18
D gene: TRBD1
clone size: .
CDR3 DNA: TGTGCCAGCTCACCAAGAACAGGGGCCTACAATGAGCAGTTCTTC
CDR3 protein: CASSPRTGAYNEQFF

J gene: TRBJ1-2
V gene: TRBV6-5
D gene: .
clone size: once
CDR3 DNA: TGTGCCAGCAAACCGGGGGACGGCTATGGCTACACCTTC
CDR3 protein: CASKPGDGYGYTF

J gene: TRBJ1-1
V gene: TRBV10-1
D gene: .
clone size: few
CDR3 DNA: TGCGCCAGCAGTGTTACACCGCCACCGAACACTGAAGCTTTCTTT
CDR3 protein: CASSVTPPPNTEAFF

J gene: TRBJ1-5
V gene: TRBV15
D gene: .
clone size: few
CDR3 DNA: TGTGCCACCAGCAGAGCGGGAACAGGGTATCAGCCCCAGCATTTT
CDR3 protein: CATSRAGTGYQPQHF

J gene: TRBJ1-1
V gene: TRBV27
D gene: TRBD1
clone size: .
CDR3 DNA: TGTGCCAGCAGGCCGGGACAGGGGGCCGACACTGAAGCTTTCTTT
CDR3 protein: CASRPGQGADTEAFF

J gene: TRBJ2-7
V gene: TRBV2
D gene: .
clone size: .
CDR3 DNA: TGTGCCAGCAGTAGGGCGAGGCAGGGAAACTACGAGCAGTACTTC
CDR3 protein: CASSRARQGNYEQYF

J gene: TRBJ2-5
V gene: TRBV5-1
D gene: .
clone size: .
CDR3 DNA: TGCGCCAGCAGGAGCGGGGGACAGTACCAAGAGACCCAGTACTTC
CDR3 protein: CASRSGGQYQETQYF

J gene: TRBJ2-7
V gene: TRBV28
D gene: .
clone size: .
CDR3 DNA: TGTGCCAGCAGTTTTTCCGTGCTGGACATCTTAAACTACGAGCAGTACTTC
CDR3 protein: CASSFSVLDILNYEQYF

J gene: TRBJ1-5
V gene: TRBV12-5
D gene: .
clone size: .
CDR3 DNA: TGTGCTAGTGGTTTGTTCGCGCTCCCCTTGACAGGCTCGAAGGAGAATCAGCCCCAGCATTTT
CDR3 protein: CASGLFALPLTGSKENQPQHF

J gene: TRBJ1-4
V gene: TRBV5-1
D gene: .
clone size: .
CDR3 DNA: TGCGCCAGCAGGGAGGGCATAGGAGGGGAAAAACTGTTTTTT
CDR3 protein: CASREGIGGEKLFF

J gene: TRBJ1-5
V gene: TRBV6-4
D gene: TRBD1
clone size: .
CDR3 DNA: TGTGCCAGCAGTGACTCTGGATTTATCCGGGACAGGGTCCGGAGCAATCAGCCCCAGCATTTT
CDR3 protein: CASSDSGFIRDRVRSNQPQHF

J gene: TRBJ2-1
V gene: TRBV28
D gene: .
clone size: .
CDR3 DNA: TGTGCCAGCAGTACCGGGACTCGAAGATACAATGAGCAGTTCTTC
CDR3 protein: CASSTGTRRYNEQFF

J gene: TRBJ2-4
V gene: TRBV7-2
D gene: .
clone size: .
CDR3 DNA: TGTGCCAGCAGCCCCCCCCCGGGGTCCATTCAGTACTTC
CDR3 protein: CASSPPPGSIQYF